The sequence of this T cell receptor (beta chain) was determined in a study of cytomegalovirus exposure and HLA in healthy donors. In the PCR, 60 Vbeta and 13 Jbeta primers were used. Data came from immunoSEQ multiplex PCR; TCRdb stores just in-frame clones and leaves some out. The table lists 200,000 to 250,000 clones, 65% to 90% of them singletons. Germline V gives CDR1 KGHSH, CDR2 LQKENI. V shed 4 bases and J shed 2 bases, with 7 bases lying between them. The CDR3 has 13 residues. This clone appeared a single time. Its antigen is currently unknown. Study-level results: Researchers left out some V segments, among them TRBV6-2 and TRBV6-3, as indistinguishable. A later analysis revealed that TCR association rates differed between HLA loci, peaking at DRB1 and bottoming out at HLA-C. It was shown in a later analysis that HLA-associated TCR beta chains were more clonally expanded than other, equally common chains. In an earlier analysis, about 87% or about 30%: the productive usage of most TCR beta V segments.

Material: PBMCs. This TCR came from a girl aged 10 to 17 in good health and CMV-seronegative. The chain uses TRBV18 and TRBJ2-3; D is unresolved. As DNA, the CDR3 is TGTGCCAGCTCACTACGGTCCACAGATACGCAGTATTTT. Translation gives CASSLRSTDTQYF.